The clone carrying this T cell receptor beta chain has just a few counts. Sequenced material consisted of expressed TCRB transcripts (all of the isolated RNA was reverse transcribed). Sequencing was performed with immunoSEQ multiplex PCR; in TCRdb, only in-frame clones are kept and a portion is missing. Among approximately 150,000 clones listed, 10% were seen once. This entry belongs to a study of beta chain features in type 1 diabetes. CDR3 size: 15 residues. Germline V gene sequence: CDR1 SGDLS, CDR2 YYNGEE. V was trimmed by 9 bases and J by 0 bases, leaving 13 bases between them. The chain is built from TRBV9 and TRBJ1-6, with D tentatively TRBD1 (5 bases). Sequences were obtained from naive CD4+ T cells from blood. This receptor was obtained from a man aged 18 to 30 in good health. CDR3 DNA: TGTGCCACAACCCGGGGGGACTCCTATAATTCACCCCTCCACTTT. Encoded protein: CATTRGDSYNSPLHF.